These T cell receptor beta chains were read from a single sample in a study of beta chain features in type 1 diabetes. TCRdb's table, derived via immunoSEQ multiplex PCR, lists solely in-frame clones and lacks some. The profile shows around 450,000 clones, about an eighth of them singletons. The material sequenced was naive CD4+ T cells from blood. These TCRs come from a woman in her late teens or twenties in good health. CDR3s include the opening cysteine and the closing phenylalanine or tryptophan. A D gene is named only where the DNA matches it firmly. Clone size is stated in some rows and not others, as once, few, many or a class when expanded.

len	d_gene	abundance	v_gene	j_gene	CDR3aa	CDR3nt
13	NA	few	TRBV29-1	TRBJ1-2	CSVVQDGSYGYTF	TGCAGCGTTGTCCAAGACGGCAGCTATGGCTACACCTTC
16	NA	NA	TRBV5-4	TRBJ2-2	CASSLIGHRNTGELFF	TGTGCCAGCAGCTTGATAGGACATCGTAATACCGGGGAGCTGTTTTTT
15	TRBD1	NA	TRBV29-1	TRBJ1-2	CSVEVRGTEPYGYTF	TGCAGCGTTGAAGTCCGAGGGACAGAACCCTATGGCTACACCTTC
14	NA	NA	TRBV7-2	TRBJ2-3	CASSPRVSTDTQYF	TGTGCCAGCAGCCCTCGTGTGAGCACAGATACGCAGTATTTT
15	NA	few	TRBV5-1	TRBJ1-1	CASSLPGPLNTEAFF	TGCGCCAGCAGCTTGCCGGGGCCGCTCAACACTGAAGCTTTCTTT
16	TRBD2	few	TRBV4-1	TRBJ2-1	CASSQEATSRWNEQFF	TGCGCCAGCAGCCAAGAAGCGACTAGCAGGTGGAATGAGCAGTTCTTC
14	NA	few	TRBV14	TRBJ1-2	CASSQGQGIYGYTF	TGTGCCAGCAGCCAAGGGCAGGGCATCTATGGCTACACCTTC
15	NA	NA	TRBV19	TRBJ2-5	CASAFRRAGQETQYF	TGTGCCAGTGCCTTTCGGAGGGCCGGCCAAGAGACCCAGTACTTC
15	TRBD1	few	TRBV28	TRBJ2-3	CASRRGGAGTDTQYF	TGTGCCAGCAGACGAGGGGGCGCGGGCACAGATACGCAGTATTTT
14	TRBD1	once	TRBV11-2	TRBJ2-7	CASSLRLTGAEQYF	TGTGCCAGCAGCTTACGACTCACAGGGGCCGAGCAGTACTTC
19	NA	NA	TRBV5-4	TRBJ2-3	CASSTGGSGALKSTDTQYF	TGTGCCAGCAGCACGGGTGGTAGCGGAGCCCTGAAGAGCACAGATACGCAGTATTTT
17	NA	NA	TRBV25-1	TRBJ1-3	CASSASNEFPPGNTIYF	TGTGCCAGCAGTGCTTCTAATGAGTTCCCGCCTGGAAACACCATATATTTT
16	NA	NA	TRBV7-2	TRBJ2-2	CASSPPDSNYTGELFF	TGTGCCAGCAGCCCACCGGACTCTAATTACACCGGGGAGCTGTTTTTT
12	NA	once	TRBV25-1	TRBJ1-3	CASPTVLNTIYF	TGTGCCAGCCCAACGGTCTTGAACACCATATATTTT
14	NA	few	TRBV7-2	TRBJ2-7	CASSSGTGNREQYF	TGTGCCAGCAGCTCCGGGACGGGGAACCGCGAGCAGTACTTC
13	NA	NA	TRBV29-1	TRBJ2-7	CSVEKQGPYEQYF	TGCAGCGTTGAGAAGCAGGGTCCCTACGAGCAGTACTTC
16	TRBD2	few	TRBV19	TRBJ2-5	CASSSSGTSGQETQYF	TGTGCCAGTAGTTCCTCCGGGACTAGCGGCCAAGAGACCCAGTACTTC
15	NA	few	TRBV14	TRBJ1-1	CASSQARGGNTEAFF	TGTGCCAGCAGCCAAGCCCGTGGGGGGAACACTGAAGCTTTCTTT
15	NA	NA	TRBV7-6	TRBJ2-2	CASSSVFGRTGELFF	TGTGCCAGCAGCTCCGTTTTTGGGCGCACCGGGGAGCTGTTTTTT
16	NA	few	TRBV9	TRBJ2-6	CASSVGWGTGANVLTF	TGTGCCAGCAGCGTAGGATGGGGAACTGGGGCCAACGTCCTGACTTTC
11	NA	NA	TRBV20-1	TRBJ1-1	CSARANTEAFF	TGCAGTGCTAGAGCAAACACTGAAGCTTTCTTT
15	NA	few	TRBV25-1	TRBJ1-6	CASAGDGGRNSPLHF	TGTGCCAGCGCGGGCGACGGGGGCCGCAATTCACCCCTCCACTTT